The 12 T cell receptor beta chains below come from one sample, sequenced in a study of neurological immune-mediated disorders. TCRdb recomputed calls from the 5' RACE reads with MiXCR, one row per CDR3 protein. The sample carries some 95,000 distinct CDR3 sequences, around 3.4% recorded once. The sequenced sample consisted of PBMCs. Receptors were obtained from a woman between 18 and 29 years old with multiple sclerosis.

This clonotype was detected many times. J is TRBJ2-7 and V is TRBV28; tentatively, D is TRBD1 (5 bases). The germline CDR1 and CDR2 sequences are MDHEN and SYDVKM. V was clipped by 7 bases and J by 3 bases, with 13 bases between them. This CDR3 has 13 amino acids. CDR3 residues: CASISGLNYEQYF. DNA for the CDR3: TGTGCCAGCATCTCAGGGCTCAACTACGAGCAGTACTTC. The full variable domain, completed using reference TRBV28 and TRBJ2-7, is DVKVTQSSRYLVKRTGEKVFLECVQDMDHENMFWYRQDPGLGLRLIYFSYDVKMKEKGDIPEGYSVSREKKERFSLILESASTNQTSMYLCASISGLNYEQYFGPGTRLTVT.

This clonotype has just a few counts. The J gene is TRBJ2-5, the V gene TRBV6-5; perhaps TRBD2 as D (7 bases). Germline-derived CDR1 and CDR2 are MNHEY and SVGAGI. With 8 bases removed from V and 2 bases from J, the gap between germline ends came to 12 bases. There are 13 residues in the CDR3. CDR3 DNA: TGTGCCAGCCGTAGGGGGGGGCAAGAGACCCAGTACTTC. Translation gives CASRRGGQETQYF.

At least ten counts were recorded for this clonotype. The genes are TRBV12-3 or TRBV12-4 and TRBJ1-4; D perhaps matches TRBD1 (6 bases). V lost 7 bases, J lost 3 bases, and 12 bases lay in between. The CDR3 extends over 14 amino acids. CDR3 nucleotide sequence: TGTGCCAGCACCCACGGGGGCTCTAATGAAAAACTGTTTTTT. Translating gives CASTHGGSNEKLFF.

This clonotype has at least ten counts. The chain uses TRBV5-1 and TRBJ2-3; no reliable D call. The V gene's germline CDR1 is SGHRS and CDR2 YFSETQ. The V gene lost 3 bases and the J gene lost 8 bases, with 16 bases spanning the gap. The CDR3 extends over 14 amino acids. The CDR3 spells CASSSDQPGRTQYF. The CDR3 nucleotides read TGCGCCAGCAGCTCGGACCAGCCCGGGCGTACGCAGTATTTT.

This clonotype was recorded at least ten times. The J gene is TRBJ2-3, the V gene TRBV6-5, with 7 positions matching TRBD2. V was pared by 2 bases and J by 3 bases, with 11 bases of the junction left unmatched. In germline, CDR1 is MNHEY, CDR2 SVGAGI. The CDR3 has 17 residues. CDR3 region: CASSYRLRWEGTDTQYF. The CDR3 DNA is TGTGCCAGCAGTTACAGGTTAAGGTGGGAGGGGACAGATACGCAGTATTTT.

This clonotype was observed at least ten times. The chain employs TRBV19 and TRBJ2-1; D remains ambiguous. The CDR3 contains 13 residues. CDR1 and CDR2 from the germline V gene are LNHDA and SQIVND (reference sequence). V lost 5 bases, J lost 4 bases, and 9 bases lay in between. In DNA, the CDR3 is TGTGCCAGTAGTCGGACGCCGTACAATGAGCAGTTCTTC. Translation gives CASSRTPYNEQFF.

The table lists this clonotype with many counts. The rearrangement links TRBV12-3 or TRBV12-4 to TRBJ2-5; 9 nucleotides line up with TRBD2. Unmatched junction bases numbered 7, after V lost 3 bases and J lost 8 bases. CDR3 size: 14 residues. Here the CDR3 reads CASSFDLAGTTQYF. In nucleotides, the CDR3 is TGTGCCAGCAGTTTCGACCTAGCGGGAACAACCCAGTACTTC.

This clonotype has ten or more counts. This sequence joins TRBV10-3 and TRBJ2-7; 7 nucleotides align to TRBD2. Germline V gives CDR1 ENHRY, CDR2 SYGVKD. This CDR3 comprises 12 residues. V lost 9 bases to trimming and J lost 0 bases; unmatched junction nucleotides: 2. The CDR3 region has the DNA TGTGCCATGCGGGGGTCCTCCTACGAGCAGTACTTC. It encodes CAMRGSSYEQYF.

This clonotype was seen many times. The gene calls are TRBV5-1 and TRBJ2-1, with D possibly being TRBD1 or TRBD2 (5 bases each). Germline CDR1 and CDR2: SGHRS and YFSETQ. There are 14 residues in the CDR3. The ends were cut back, 9 bases at V and 3 bases at J, with 16 bases in the middle. The CDR3 coding sequence is TGCGCCACCAAGCCCGGGGCGTTCTACAATGAGCAGTTCTTC. Amino acid sequence: CATKPGAFYNEQFF.

This clonotype was recorded at least ten times. The chain combines TRBV5-5 with TRBJ1-2; D gene unclear. Deletions cut 0 bases from V and 5 bases from J, with 11 bases between. Germline lookup yields CDR1 SGHKS and CDR2 YYEKEE (reference sequence). This CDR3 contains 14 residues. The CDR3, as DNA: TGTGCCAGCAGCTTGGGTTTAGAAGCTTATGGCTACACCTTC. It codes for CASSLGLEAYGYTF.

This clonotype came up many times. The rearrangement links TRBV13 to TRBJ1-2; 9 bases fit TRBD1. The J segment lost 3 bases and the V segment lost 3 bases, leaving 2 bases of the junction unmatched. This CDR3 region has 14 residues. The germline V gene encodes CDR1 PRHDT and CDR2 FYEKMQ (reference sequence). The CDR3 protein is CASSFRQGDYGYTF. In DNA, the CDR3 is TGTGCCAGCAGCTTCCGACAGGGGGACTATGGCTACACCTTC.

This clonotype was detected ten times or more. The V call is TRBV18, the J call TRBJ1-2; D remains ambiguous. Germline lookup yields CDR1 KGHSH and CDR2 LQKENI. This CDR3 spans 12 amino acids. Trimming shortened V by 1 base and J by 2 bases, and 2 bases separated the two germline ends. CDR3 amino acids: CASSPRNYGYTF. CDR3 DNA: TGTGCCAGCTCACCACGAAACTATGGCTACACCTTC.